This entry features one T cell receptor (beta chain) sequence. Which antigen it targets is not known. One base away there is no much larger clone; base qualities are not given. V is clipped by 1 base and J by 10 bases, and the sequence between their germline boundaries is 7 bases long. Based on the germline V gene, the CDR1 and CDR2 sequences are MGHDK and SYGVNS. Reading from cysteine to phenylalanine, the CDR3 counts 11 amino acids. The only DNA kept is the CDR3, 33 bases in frame from the first base. The record originates from a study of blood T cell repertoires in COVID-19 (dated by TCRdb to the early 2020s). Broadly, across the study: The collaborator samples originated in the United States, Italy and Spain and spanned the acute and convalescent phases of COVID-19. The dataset comprised deeply sampled blood TCRbeta repertoires from subjects exposed to, actively infected with, or recovered from COVID-19. Where HLA class I and class II types were available, the types were taken from metadata supplied by the sample provider, not from assay-based typing. The material from the prospective study consisted of cDNA or gDNA derived from T cells, B-cell-depleted T cells, or PBMCs. Samples were obtained from the ongoing ImmuneRACE study (first 160 participants) and from 1,000 to 1,500 subjects provided by 6 global collaborators. The repertoires were released in a freely available public database intended as a resource for research on the immune response to SARS-CoV-2. Sample metadata almost always included a de-identified subject ID, COVID-19 status, age in years and sex.

TCRbeta CDR3 regions were amplified from genomic DNA by means of the immunoSEQ Assay, a bias-controlled multiplex PCR. On the study's bioinformatics: Within the assay, amplification of reference gene primers was used to estimate how many nucleated cells each sample contained. To quantify the absolute abundance of each unique TCRbeta CDR3 rearrangement, sequence reads were collapsed and filtered. For each sample, productive Simpson clonality was calculated by taking the square root of Simpson's diversity index across productive rearrangements. TCRdb re-hosts the immuneACCESS table, in-frame sequences only. Its copies lack some clones; in the studies checked, an unresolved V gene accounts for under half of them, and the cause for the rest is not known. The V and J calls and clone size come from that table; D and trimming were worked out from the DNA. The sample table shows about 320,000 clones, and 85% are seen once. Under 2% of the sample is held by the ten biggest clonotypes.

Beyond this particular receptor, the publication reports: The amount of clinical and demographic metadata varied by source and participant and was provided uncurated.

Enrolling through a virtual design, the prospective study's participants ranged in age from roughly 18 to 89 years and lived across 20 to 30 United States geographic areas. Cohort assignment in the prospective study relied on participant-reported clinical history from a screening survey and a study questionnaire. Exposed participants were defined as having been in contact with someone with a PCR-confirmed or clinician-diagnosed COVID-19 case within 2 weeks of study entry. In the prospective study, mobile phlebotomists collected whole blood, serum and a nasopharyngeal or oropharyngeal swab from each participant. Additional blood draws and questionnaires over an approximately two-month period could optionally be provided by prospective study participants. Before DNA extraction, blood samples from the prospective study were shipped at room temperature or frozen.

Specimen: PBMCs or T cells enriched from blood (not recorded which). The chain is made from TRBV25-1 and TRBJ1-1, with the D gene call left open. This clonotype was sampled from a woman under 40 who had been exposed to COVID-19. The DNA sequence is TGTGCCAGCAGTGAATTTAGAGGAGCTTTCTTT. Its amino acids are CASSEFRGAFF.